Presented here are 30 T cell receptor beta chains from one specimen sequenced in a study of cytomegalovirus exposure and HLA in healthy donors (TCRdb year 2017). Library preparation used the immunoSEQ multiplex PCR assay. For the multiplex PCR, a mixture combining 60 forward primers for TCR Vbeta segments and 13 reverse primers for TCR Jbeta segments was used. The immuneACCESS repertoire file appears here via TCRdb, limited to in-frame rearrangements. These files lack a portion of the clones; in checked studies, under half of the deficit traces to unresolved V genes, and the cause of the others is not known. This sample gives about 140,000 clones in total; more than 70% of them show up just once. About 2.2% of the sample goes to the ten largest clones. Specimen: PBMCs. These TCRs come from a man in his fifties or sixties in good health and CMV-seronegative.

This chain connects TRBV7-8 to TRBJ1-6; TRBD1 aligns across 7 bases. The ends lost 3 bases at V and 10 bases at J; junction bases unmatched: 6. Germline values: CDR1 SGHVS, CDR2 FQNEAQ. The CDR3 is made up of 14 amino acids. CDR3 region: CASSFLGGDSPLHF. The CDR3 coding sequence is TGTGCCAGCAGCTTCTTAGGGGGCGACTCACCCCTCCACTTT.

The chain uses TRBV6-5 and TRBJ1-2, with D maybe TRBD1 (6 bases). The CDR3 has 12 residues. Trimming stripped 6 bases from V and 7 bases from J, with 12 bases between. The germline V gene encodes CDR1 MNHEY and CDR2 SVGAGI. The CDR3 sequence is CASRKGEGGYTF. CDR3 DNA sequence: TGTGCCAGCAGAAAGGGGGAAGGTGGCTACACCTTC.

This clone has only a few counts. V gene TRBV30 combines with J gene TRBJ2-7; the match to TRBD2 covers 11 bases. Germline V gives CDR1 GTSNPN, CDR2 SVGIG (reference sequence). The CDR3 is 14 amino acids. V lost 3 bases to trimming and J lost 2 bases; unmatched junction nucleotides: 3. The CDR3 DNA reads TGTGCCTGGAGGAAGACTAGCGGGGCCTACGAGCAGTACTTC. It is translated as CAWRKTSGAYEQYF.

The CDR3 region is CASSLQGNEQFF. CDR3 nucleotide sequence: TGTGCCAGCAGCTTGCAGGGAAATGAGCAGTTCTTC. The chain uses TRBV5-5 and TRBJ2-1, with D possibly TRBD1 on 5 matching bases. The CDR3 runs to 12 residues. Per the germline V gene, CDR1 is SGHKS and CDR2 is YYEKEE (reference sequence). V dropped 1 base and J dropped 7 bases, with 6 bases sitting between them. The full variable domain, completed using reference TRBV5-5 and TRBJ2-1, is DAGVTQSPTHLIKTRGQQVTLRCSPISGHKSVSWYQQVLGQGPQFIFQYYEKEERGRGNFPDRFSARQFPNYSSELNVNALLLGDSALYLCASSLQGNEQFFGPGTRLTVL.

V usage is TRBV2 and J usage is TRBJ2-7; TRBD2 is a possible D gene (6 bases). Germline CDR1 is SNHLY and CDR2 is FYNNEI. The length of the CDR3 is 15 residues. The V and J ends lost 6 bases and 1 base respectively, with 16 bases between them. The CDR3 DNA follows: TGTGCCAGCAGGGGGACTTGGGGGGTTTCCTACGAGCAGTACTTC. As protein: CASRGTWGVSYEQYF. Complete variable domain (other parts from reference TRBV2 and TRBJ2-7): EPEVTQTPSHQVTQMGQEVILRCVPISNHLYFYWYRQILGQKVEFLVSFYNNEISEKSEIFDDQFSVERPDGSNFTLKIRSTKLEDSAMYFCASRGTWGVSYEQYFGPGTRLTVT.

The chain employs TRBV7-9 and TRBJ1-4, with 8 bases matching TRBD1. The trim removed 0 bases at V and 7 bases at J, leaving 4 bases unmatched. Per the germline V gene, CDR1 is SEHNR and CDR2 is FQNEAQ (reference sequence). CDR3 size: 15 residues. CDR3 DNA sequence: TGTGCCAGCAGCTTAGCAGGACAGGGACTTGAAAAACTGTTTTTT. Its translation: CASSLAGQGLEKLFF.

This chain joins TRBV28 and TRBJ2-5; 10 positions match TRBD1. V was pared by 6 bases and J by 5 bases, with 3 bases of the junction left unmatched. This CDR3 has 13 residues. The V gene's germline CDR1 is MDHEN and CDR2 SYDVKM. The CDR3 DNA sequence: TGTGCCAGCAGGACAGGGGGCGAGGAGACCCAGTACTTC. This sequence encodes CASRTGGEETQYF. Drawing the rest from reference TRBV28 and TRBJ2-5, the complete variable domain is DVKVTQSSRYLVKRTGEKVFLECVQDMDHENMFWYRQDPGLGLRLIYFSYDVKMKEKGDIPEGYSVSREKKERFSLILESASTNQTSMYLCASRTGGEETQYFGPGTRLLVL.

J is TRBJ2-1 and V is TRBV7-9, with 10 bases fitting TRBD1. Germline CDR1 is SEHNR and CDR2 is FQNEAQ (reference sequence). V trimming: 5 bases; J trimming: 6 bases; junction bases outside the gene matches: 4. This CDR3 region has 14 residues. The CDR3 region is CASSPWDRGNEQFF. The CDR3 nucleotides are TGTGCCAGCAGCCCCTGGGACAGGGGCAATGAGCAGTTCTTC.

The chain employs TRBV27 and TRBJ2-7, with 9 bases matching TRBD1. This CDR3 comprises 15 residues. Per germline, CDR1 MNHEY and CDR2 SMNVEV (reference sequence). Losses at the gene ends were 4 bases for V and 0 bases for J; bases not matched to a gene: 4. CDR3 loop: CASSSDRGFSYEQYF. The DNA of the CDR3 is TGTGCCAGCAGTTCGGACAGGGGCTTCTCCTACGAGCAGTACTTC.

The CDR3 sequence: CASSESLSGTYYTDTQYF. Written as DNA, the CDR3 is TGTGCCAGCAGCGAAAGTCTTAGCGGAACGTACTATACAGATACGCAGTATTTT. The chain recombines TRBV9 with TRBJ2-3; tentative D call: TRBD2 (6 bases). The germline CDR1 and CDR2 sequences are SGDLS and YYNGEE. With 3 bases removed from V and 3 bases from J, the gap between germline ends came to 23 bases. The CDR3 length is 18 residues.

The CDR3, as DNA: TGTGCCAGCAGTGAATTAAAAAGCGCTGAAGCTTTCTTT. Amino acids: CASSELKSAEAFF. The chain has TRBV25-1 and TRBJ1-1; D gene uncertain. The CDR3 totals 13 residues. Germline CDR1 reads MGHDK; CDR2 reads SYGVNS. Deletions cut 1 base from V and 6 bases from J, with 9 bases between. Full variable domain (outside the CDR3, taken from reference TRBV25-1 and TRBJ1-1): EADIYQTPRYLVIGTGKKITLECSQTMGHDKMYWYQQDPGMELHLIHYSYGVNSTEKGDLSSESTVSRIRTEHFPLTLESARPSHTSQYLCASSELKSAEAFFGQGTRLTVV.

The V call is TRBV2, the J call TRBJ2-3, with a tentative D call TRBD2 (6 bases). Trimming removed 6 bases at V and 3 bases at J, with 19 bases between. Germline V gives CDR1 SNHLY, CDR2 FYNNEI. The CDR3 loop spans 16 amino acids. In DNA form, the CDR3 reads TGTGCCAGCAGAGACCGGGACTGGGTGAGGACAGATACGCAGTATTTT. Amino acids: CASRDRDWVRTDTQYF.

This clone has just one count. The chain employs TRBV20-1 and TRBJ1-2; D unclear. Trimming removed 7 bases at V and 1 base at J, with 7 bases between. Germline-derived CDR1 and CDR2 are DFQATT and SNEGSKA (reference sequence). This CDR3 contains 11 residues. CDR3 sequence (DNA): TGCAGTGTGGAGGGTAACTATGGCTACACCTTC. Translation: CSVEGNYGYTF.

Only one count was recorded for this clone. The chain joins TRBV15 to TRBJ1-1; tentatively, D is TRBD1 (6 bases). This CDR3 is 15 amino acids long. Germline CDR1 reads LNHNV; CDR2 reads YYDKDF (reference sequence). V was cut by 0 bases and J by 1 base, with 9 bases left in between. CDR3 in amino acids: CATSRDKGQNTEAFF. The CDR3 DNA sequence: TGTGCCACCAGCAGAGATAAGGGACAGAACACTGAAGCTTTCTTT.

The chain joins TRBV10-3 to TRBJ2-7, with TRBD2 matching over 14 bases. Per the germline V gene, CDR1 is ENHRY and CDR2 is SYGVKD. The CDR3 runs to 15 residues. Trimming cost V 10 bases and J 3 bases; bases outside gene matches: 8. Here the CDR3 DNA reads TGTGCCACAGGAAGAGGGACTAGCGGGAGCTACGAGCAGTACTTC. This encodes CATGRGTSGSYEQYF.

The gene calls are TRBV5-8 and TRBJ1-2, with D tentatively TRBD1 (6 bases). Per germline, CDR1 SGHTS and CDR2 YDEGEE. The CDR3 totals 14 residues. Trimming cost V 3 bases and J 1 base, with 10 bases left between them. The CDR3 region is CASSSGTYNYGYTF. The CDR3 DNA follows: TGTGCCAGCAGCTCCGGGACATATAACTATGGCTACACCTTC.

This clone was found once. CDR3 loop: CASSWRTDGQTEAFF. The CDR3 DNA reads as TGTGCCAGCAGTTGGCGGACAGACGGCCAGACTGAAGCTTTCTTT. V usage is TRBV6-6 and J usage is TRBJ1-1; a weak D match, TRBD1 (6 bases). Deletions cut 4 bases from V and 5 bases from J, with 17 bases between. The CDR3 loop spans 15 amino acids. Germline-derived CDR1 and CDR2 are MNHNY and SVGAGI (reference sequence).

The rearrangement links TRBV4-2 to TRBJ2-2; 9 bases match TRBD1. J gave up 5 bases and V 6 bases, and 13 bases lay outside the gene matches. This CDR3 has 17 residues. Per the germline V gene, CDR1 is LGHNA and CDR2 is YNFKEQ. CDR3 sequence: CASRYSKTGGGTGELFF. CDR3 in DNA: TGTGCCAGCAGGTATTCCAAAACAGGGGGCGGAACCGGGGAGCTGTTTTTT.

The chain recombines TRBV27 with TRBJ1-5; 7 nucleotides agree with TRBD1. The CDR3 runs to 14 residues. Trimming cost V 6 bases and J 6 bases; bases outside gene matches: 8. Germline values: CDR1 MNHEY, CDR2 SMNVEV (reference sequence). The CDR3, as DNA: TGTGCCAGCAGATCGACAGGGCGAGGTCAGCCCCAGCATTTT. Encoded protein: CASRSTGRGQPQHF.

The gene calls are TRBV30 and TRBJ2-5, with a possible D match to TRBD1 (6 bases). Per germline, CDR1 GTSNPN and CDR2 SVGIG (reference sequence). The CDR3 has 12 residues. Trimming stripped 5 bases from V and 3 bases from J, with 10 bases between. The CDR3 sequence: CAWVDSKETQYF. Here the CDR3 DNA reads TGTGCCTGGGTGGACAGTAAAGAGACCCAGTACTTC.

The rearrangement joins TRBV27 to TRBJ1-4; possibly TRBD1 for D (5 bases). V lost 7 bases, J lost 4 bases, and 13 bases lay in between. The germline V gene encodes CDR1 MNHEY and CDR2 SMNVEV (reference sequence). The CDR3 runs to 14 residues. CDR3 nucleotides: TGTGCCAGCAAGCAGGGACTGAATAATGAAAAACTGTTTTTT. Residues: CASKQGLNNEKLFF.

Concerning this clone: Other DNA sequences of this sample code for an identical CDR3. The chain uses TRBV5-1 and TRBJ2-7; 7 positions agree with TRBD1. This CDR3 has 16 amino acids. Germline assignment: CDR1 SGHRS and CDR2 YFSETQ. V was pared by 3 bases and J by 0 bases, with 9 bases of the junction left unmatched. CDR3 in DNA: TGCGCCAGCAGCTGGGGTCCGGACAGGAGCTCCTACGAGCAGTACTTC. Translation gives CASSWGPDRSSYEQYF.

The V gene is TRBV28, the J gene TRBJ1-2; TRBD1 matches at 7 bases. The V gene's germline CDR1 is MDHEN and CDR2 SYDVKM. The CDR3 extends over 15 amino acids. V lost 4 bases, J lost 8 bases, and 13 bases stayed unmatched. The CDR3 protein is CASSSVPGQNNGYTF. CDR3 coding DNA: TGTGCCAGCAGTTCAGTCCCGGGACAGAACAACGGCTACACCTTC.

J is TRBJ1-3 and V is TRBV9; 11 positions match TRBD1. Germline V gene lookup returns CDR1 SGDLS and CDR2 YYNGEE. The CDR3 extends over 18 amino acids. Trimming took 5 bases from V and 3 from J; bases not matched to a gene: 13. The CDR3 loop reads CASSPTGTGGRGGNTIYF. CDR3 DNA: TGTGCCAGCAGTCCTACAGGGACAGGGGGTCGGGGTGGAAACACCATATATTTT.

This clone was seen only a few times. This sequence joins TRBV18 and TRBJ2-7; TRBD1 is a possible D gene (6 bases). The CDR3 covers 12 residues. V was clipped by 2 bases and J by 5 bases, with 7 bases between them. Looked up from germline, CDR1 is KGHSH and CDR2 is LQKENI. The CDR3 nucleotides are TGTGCCAGCTCACCAGGGGACAACGAGCAGTACTTC. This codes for CASSPGDNEQYF.

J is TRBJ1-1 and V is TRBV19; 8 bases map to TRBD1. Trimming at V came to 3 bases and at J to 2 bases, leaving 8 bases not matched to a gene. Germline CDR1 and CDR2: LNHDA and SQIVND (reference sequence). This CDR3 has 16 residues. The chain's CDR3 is CASSIRADRANTEAFF. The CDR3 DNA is TGTGCCAGTAGTATTCGGGCGGACAGGGCAAACACTGAAGCTTTCTTT. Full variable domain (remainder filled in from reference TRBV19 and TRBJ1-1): DGGITQSPKYLFRKEGQNVTLSCEQNLNHDAMYWYRQDPGQGLRLIYYSQIVNDFQKGDIAEGYSVSREKKESFPLTVTSAQKNPTAFYLCASSIRADRANTEAFFGQGTRLTVV.

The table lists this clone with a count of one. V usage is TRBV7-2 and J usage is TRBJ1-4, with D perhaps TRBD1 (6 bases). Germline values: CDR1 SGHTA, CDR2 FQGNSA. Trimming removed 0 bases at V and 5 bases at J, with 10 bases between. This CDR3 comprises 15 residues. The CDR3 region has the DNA TGTGCCAGCAGCTTAGCAAGGGGGTTGAATGAAAAACTGTTTTTT. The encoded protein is CASSLARGLNEKLFF.

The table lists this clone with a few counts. The CDR3 protein is CASSLGQGGYEQYF. CDR3 bases: TGTGCCAGCAGTTTAGGGCAGGGCGGCTACGAGCAGTACTTC. The gene calls are TRBV28 and TRBJ2-7; weak D call: TRBD1 (5 bases). The CDR3 covers 14 residues. Germline lookup yields CDR1 MDHEN and CDR2 SYDVKM. The V end lost 2 bases, the J end lost 3 bases, and 11 bases lay between the germline ends.

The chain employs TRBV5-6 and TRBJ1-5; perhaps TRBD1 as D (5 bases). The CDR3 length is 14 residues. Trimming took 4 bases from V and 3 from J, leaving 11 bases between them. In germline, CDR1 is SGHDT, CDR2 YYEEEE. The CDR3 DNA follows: TGTGCCAGCAGCCCCGACAGAAACAATCAGCCCCAGCATTTT. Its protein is CASSPDRNNQPQHF.

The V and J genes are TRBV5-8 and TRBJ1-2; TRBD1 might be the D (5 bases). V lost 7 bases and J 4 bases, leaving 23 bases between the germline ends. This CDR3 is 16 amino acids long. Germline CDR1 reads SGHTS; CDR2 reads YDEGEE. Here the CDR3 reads CASPLGAGASPYGYTF. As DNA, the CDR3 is TGTGCCAGCCCCTTAGGGGCAGGAGCTTCACCCTATGGCTACACCTTC.